Reported below is one T cell receptor beta chain. What it binds is not known. Methods used by the authors: A distant-metastasis classifier for papillary thyroid cancer was built using CDR3 differences across clinicopathological groups. TCRdb redid the clone calls on the PCR reads using MiXCR. The authors' filters were not applied to this entry. The sample gives around 6,000 clones, approximately 15% of which show up once; 8.5% to 14% is in the top ten. The data derive from a study of metastatic and nonmetastatic thyroid tumors. Study context: It was across blood and tumor or nodule tissue from malignant and benign thyroid patients that repertoires were compared. Findings and caveats of the study: Significantly greater TCR beta diversity was reportedly found in malignant thyroid tumors than in benign nodules (in blood and tumor).

Among the patients, none had received any treatment before thyroid surgery. Trimming at V came to 5 bases and at J to 7 bases, leaving 8 bases not matched to a gene. The CDR3 is 15 residues long. Germline V CDR1 and CDR2: MRHNA, SNTAGT. This chain joins TRBV6-4 and TRBJ2-1; 10 bases match TRBD1. The specimen was tumor tissue. The receptor comes from a male donor with papillary thyroid cancer or a benign thyroid nodule (not recorded which). Some clones in this sample may be carry-over from other donors' samples. The CDR3, as DNA: TGTGCCAGCAGTCCTGGGACAGGGGAAGGGAATGAGCAGTTCTTC. It encodes CASSPGTGEGNEQFF.